This is a list of T cell receptor beta chains from one sample in a study of T cell repertoires in cytomegalovirus infection. One entry per CDR3 protein, called by TCRdb with MiXCR from the reads. The table has 300,000 to 400,000 distinct CDR3 sequences, roughly 18% seen once. The source material was PBMCs. These receptors all come from a human donor in good health (CMV status not recorded). Some clones in this sample may be carry-over from other donors' samples. Both conserved end residues are trimmed from each CDR3. Fields, in order: V gene, J gene, CDR3 protein.

TRBV12-3/TRBV12-4	TRBJ1-1	ASRPPLGNTEAF
TRBV6-1	TRBJ2-3	ASSRLGGEGGDTQY
TRBV2	TRBJ1-2	ASSGRRNYGYT
TRBV29-1	TRBJ1-1	SAGWDTEAF
TRBV6-2/TRBV6-3	TRBJ2-7	ASSYPLGQASSYEQY
TRBV12-3/TRBV12-4	TRBJ2-2	ASRPGARDTGELF
TRBV12-3/TRBV12-4	TRBJ2-7	ASSNPGTGSYEQY
TRBV6-6	TRBJ1-1	ASRTQDRKAF
TRBV7-8	TRBJ1-5	PSSWDTWGVLSNQPQH
TRBV7-9	TRBJ2-1	ASSSTSGRARFEQF
TRBV12-3/TRBV12-4	TRBJ2-3	ASSSASRTTDTQY
TRBV2	TRBJ2-7	ASETGYYEQY
TRBV20-1	TRBJ1-4	SATQGTNEKLF
TRBV28	TRBJ2-5	ASGSISETQY
TRBV5-6	TRBJ2-3	ASSQGSTDTQY
TRBV15	TRBJ2-5	ATSRPRSETQY
TRBV12-3/TRBV12-4	TRBJ2-1	ASSSQWTSGSVEQF
TRBV7-2	TRBJ2-6	ASSLRGPRGVSGANVLT
TRBV5-6	TRBJ2-5	ATGWSQETQY
TRBV29-1	TRBJ2-5	SVERGDGTQY
TRBV7-9	TRBJ2-1	ASSLGSTGGSYNEQF
TRBV12-3/TRBV12-4	TRBJ1-5	ASSLRQVNQPQH
TRBV19	TRBJ2-7	ASSIGVEQY
TRBV7-9	TRBJ2-1	ASSLDESTSGYNEQF
TRBV6-5	TRBJ2-3	ASHFGGSDTQY
TRBV5-1	TRBJ2-3	ASSLGLAGLLSDTQY
TRBV7-8	TRBJ2-1	ASSFEGNNEQF
TRBV7-8	TRBJ1-5	ASSPWRSNSNQPQH
TRBV29-1	TRBJ2-1	SLWTSYNEQF
TRBV10-2	TRBJ2-1	ASSDAGTQNEQF
TRBV23-1	TRBJ1-2	ASSQSRLRNYGYT
TRBV7-2	TRBJ2-5	ASSLLWGQQETQY
TRBV4-2	TRBJ1-1	ASSQDSAGGYTEAF
TRBV5-4	TRBJ2-1	ATTPPGTARNEQF
TRBV5-6	TRBJ2-3	ASSSRVEYTDTQY
TRBV4-3	TRBJ2-2	ASSQGAGVGELF
TRBV4-2	TRBJ2-1	ASSQTGTGEQF
TRBV2	TRBJ1-6	ASSYRGEGSPLH
TRBV28	TRBJ1-4	ASSLAQVANKLF
TRBV6-4	TRBJ2-3	ASSDGVTGEADTQY
TRBV28	TRBJ1-4	ASTLGFNEKLF